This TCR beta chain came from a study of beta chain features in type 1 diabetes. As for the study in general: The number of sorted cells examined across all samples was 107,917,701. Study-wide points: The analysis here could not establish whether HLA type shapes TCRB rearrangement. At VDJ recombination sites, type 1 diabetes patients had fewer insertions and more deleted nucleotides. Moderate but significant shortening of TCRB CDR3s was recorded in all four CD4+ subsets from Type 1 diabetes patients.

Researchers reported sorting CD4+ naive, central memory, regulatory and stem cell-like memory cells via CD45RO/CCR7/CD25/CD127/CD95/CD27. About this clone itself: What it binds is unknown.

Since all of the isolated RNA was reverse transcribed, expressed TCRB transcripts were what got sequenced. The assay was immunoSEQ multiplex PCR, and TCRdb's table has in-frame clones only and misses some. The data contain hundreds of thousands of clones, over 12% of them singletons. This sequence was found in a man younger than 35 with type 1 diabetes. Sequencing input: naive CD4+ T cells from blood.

Here the CDR3 reads CASSPQATNTEAFF. The CDR3 DNA reads TGTGCCAGCTCACCACAGGCGACGAACACTGAAGCTTTCTTT. The chain has TRBV18 and TRBJ1-1; D remains ambiguous. From germline, CDR1 is KGHSH and CDR2 LQKENI. This CDR3 comprises 14 residues. The V end was cut by 1 base, the J end by 1 base, with 7 bases between.